The rows below give T cell receptor beta chains drawn from one sample of a study of vaccination and CD4 T cells after COVID-19. Using its own MiXCR run on the PCR reads, TCRdb lists one record per CDR3 protein. The table has about 21,000 distinct CDR3 sequences, under 70% seen once. Their cognate antigens are unknown. Sequenced input: CD4+ T cells from blood, cultured in vitro. The receptors derive from a human donor who had recovered from COVID-19. Each CDR3 is given with its conserved first and last residue. Each record gives: V gene, clone size, J gene, D gene, CDR3 protein, CDR3 DNA. D genes are given only for firm matches. The size field is filled for only some rows; it gives once, few, many or a size class.

>TRBV20-1|few|TRBJ1-5|.
CSARGAFISNQPQHF
TGCAGTGCTAGAGGGGCGTTTATAAGCAATCAGCCCCAGCATTTT
>TRBV7-6|once|TRBJ2-2|.
CASSSTVNTGELFF
TGTGCCAGCAGCTCAACAGTTAACACCGGGGAGCTGTTTTTT
>TRBV20-1|few|TRBJ2-5|TRBD2
CSATSGGYQETQYF
TGCAGTGCTACCAGCGGGGGGTATCAAGAGACCCAGTACTTC
>TRBV6-5|once|TRBJ2-7|.
CASSYSKALAYFEQYF
TGTGCCAGCAGTTACTCGAAGGCCCTGGCGTATTTCGAGCAGTACTTC
>TRBV19|.|TRBJ1-1|.
CASSRRGDTEAFF
TGTGCCAGTAGTAGACGAGGGGACACTGAAGCTTTCTTT
>TRBV6-5|once|TRBJ1-1|.
CASSYSRTAEAFF
TGTGCCAGCAGTTACTCCCGGACCGCCGAAGCTTTCTTT
>TRBV20-1|.|TRBJ2-5|TRBD1
CSASGQGAGETQYF
TGCAGTGCTTCTGGACAGGGGGCGGGGGAGACCCAGTACTTC
>TRBV5-1|.|TRBJ2-1|.
CASSLKQRNPNEQFF
TGCGCCAGCAGCTTGAAGCAGAGGAATCCCAATGAGCAGTTCTTC
>TRBV7-2|.|TRBJ2-3|.
CASSSYTDTQYF
TGTGCCAGCAGCTCCTACACAGATACGCAGTATTTT
>TRBV4-1|.|TRBJ1-1|TRBD1
CASSRQPTKTGATVKNTEAFF
TGCGCCAGCAGCCGTCAGCCAACCAAAACAGGGGCGACGGTAAAGAACACTGAAGCTTTCTTT
>TRBV7-6|few|TRBJ2-3|.
CASTYRDPTDTQYF
TGTGCCAGCACCTACAGGGACCCCACAGATACGCAGTATTTT
>TRBV6-1|few|TRBJ2-7|TRBD2
CASSAGLVGYEQYF
TGTGCCAGCAGTGCCGGACTAGTTGGCTACGAGCAGTACTTC
>TRBV12-3/TRBV12-4|.|TRBJ1-6|.
CASSIQGSSPLHF
TGTGCCAGCAGCATACAGGGTAGTTCACCCCTCCACTTT
>TRBV20-1|few|TRBJ2-5|TRBD2
CSARGLAGEVWETQYF
TGCAGTGCTAGAGGACTAGCGGGAGAGGTGTGGGAGACCCAGTACTTC
>TRBV5-1|.|TRBJ2-1|.
CASSLNSGSSYNEQFF
TGCGCCAGCAGCTTGAACTCCGGGAGCTCCTACAATGAGCAGTTCTTC
>TRBV7-6|.|TRBJ2-1|TRBD1
CASSAGQVTYNEQFF
TGTGCCAGCAGCGCCGGACAGGTTACCTACAATGAGCAGTTCTTC
>TRBV25-1|.|TRBJ2-1|.
CASSGTPVGKTMDEQFF
TGTGCCAGTAGTGGGACACCTGTCGGGAAAACAATGGATGAGCAGTTCTTC
>TRBV19|few|TRBJ2-2|TRBD2
CASSAGLYLGRFGTGELFF
TGTGCCAGTAGTGCTGGTCTCTACCTCGGGAGGTTCGGCACCGGGGAGCTGTTTTTT
>TRBV2|once|TRBJ1-1|.
CASRGGSTANTEAFF
TGTGCCAGCAGGGGGGGGAGCACCGCGAACACTGAAGCTTTCTTT
>TRBV25-1|.|TRBJ2-1|.
CASSEYGKGSYNEQFF
TGTGCCAGCAGTGAATACGGGAAAGGGTCCTACAATGAGCAGTTCTTC
>TRBV11-2|few|TRBJ2-1|.
CASSLIFAQGKNEQFF
TGTGCCAGCAGCTTAATCTTCGCGCAAGGCAAGAATGAGCAGTTCTTC
>TRBV12-3/TRBV12-4|.|TRBJ2-1|TRBD1
CASTSGTGSYNEQFF
TGTGCCAGCACCTCCGGGACAGGGAGTTACAATGAGCAGTTCTTC
>TRBV20-1|few|TRBJ2-5|TRBD1
CSASSTGGQETQYF
TGCAGTGCTAGTTCGACAGGGGGGCAAGAGACCCAGTACTTC
>TRBV20-1|.|TRBJ1-2|TRBD1
CSAPSPGQGNYGYTF
TGCAGTGCTCCGAGTCCGGGACAGGGTAACTATGGCTACACCTTC
>TRBV19|few|TRBJ2-6|.
CASSRWGDGANVLTF
TGTGCCAGTAGCCGGTGGGGGGATGGGGCCAACGTCCTGACTTTC
>TRBV6-5|.|TRBJ2-1|.
CASSYRGLYNEQFF
TGTGCCAGCAGTTACAGGGGCCTCTACAATGAGCAGTTCTTC
>TRBV2|.|TRBJ1-2|.
CASKWQATSYGYTF
TGTGCCAGCAAGTGGCAGGCAACGTCCTATGGCTACACCTTC
>TRBV12-3/TRBV12-4|.|TRBJ2-5|.
CASSPRTGQETQYF
TGTGCCAGCAGTCCCAGGACGGGCCAAGAGACCCAGTACTTC
>TRBV11-3|.|TRBJ2-1|.
CASTPPAHYEQFF
TGTGCCAGCACTCCCCCTGCACATTATGAGCAGTTCTTC
>TRBV12-3/TRBV12-4|few|TRBJ1-1|.
CASLHRRLNTEAFF
TGTGCCAGTCTCCATCGGAGACTGAACACTGAAGCTTTCTTT
>TRBV28|.|TRBJ1-3|.
CASSLHAISGNTIYF
TGTGCCAGCAGTCTCCACGCGATCTCTGGAAACACCATATATTTT
>TRBV19|.|TRBJ2-1|.
CASSIVAGGNEQFF
TGTGCCAGTAGTATAGTCGCCGGGGGCAATGAGCAGTTCTTC
>TRBV19|.|TRBJ2-3|TRBD1
CASSAGTGLTDTQYF
TGTGCCAGTAGTGCTGGGACAGGGCTCACAGATACGCAGTATTTT
>TRBV27|.|TRBJ2-3|.
CASKVGQTSGTQYF
TGTGCCAGCAAAGTCGGACAGACCTCCGGGACGCAGTATTTT
>TRBV6-2/TRBV6-3|few|TRBJ2-2|.
CASSYARGWAGELFF
TGTGCCAGCAGTTACGCCCGGGGCTGGGCCGGGGAGCTGTTTTTT
>TRBV27|.|TRBJ2-3|.
CASSSDFGRVTDTQYF
TGTGCCAGCAGTTCCGATTTTGGGCGGGTCACAGATACGCAGTATTTT
>TRBV6-1|.|TRBJ2-7|TRBD1
CASSDRGREQYF
TGTGCCAGCAGCGACAGGGGGCGAGAGCAGTACTTC
>TRBV20-1|once|TRBJ2-5|TRBD2
CSARDPSGKTQYF
TGCAGTGCTAGAGATCCTAGCGGAAAGACCCAGTACTTC
>TRBV30|.|TRBJ2-7|TRBD2
CAWSVWTSGRPHEQYF
TGTGCCTGGAGTGTATGGACTAGCGGGAGGCCCCACGAGCAGTACTTC
>TRBV5-1|.|TRBJ2-7|TRBD1
CASSDQGQFDEQYF
TGCGCCAGCAGCGACCAGGGACAGTTTGACGAGCAGTACTTC
>TRBV6-1|.|TRBJ1-5|.
CASSPARIYSNQPQHF
TGTGCCAGCAGTCCCGCCAGGATATATAGCAATCAGCCCCAGCATTTT
>TRBV24-1|.|TRBJ1-5|TRBD1
CATSQTGGNQPQHF
TGTGCCACCAGTCAAACAGGGGGCAATCAGCCCCAGCATTTT
>TRBV7-9|.|TRBJ2-7|.
CASSRLGQGGYEQYF
TGTGCCAGCAGCCGTCTTGGCCAAGGAGGCTACGAGCAGTACTTC
>TRBV7-9|.|TRBJ2-2|TRBD2
CASSLEYRLAGVRTGELFF
TGTGCCAGCAGCTTAGAGTACCGACTAGCGGGAGTTCGGACCGGGGAGCTGTTTTTT
>TRBV5-1|few|TRBJ2-7|TRBD1
CASSLVAGGPYEQYF
TGCGCCAGCAGCTTGGTCGCAGGGGGTCCCTACGAGCAGTACTTC
>TRBV2|.|TRBJ2-7|.
CASRVQGPSYEQYF
TGTGCCAGCAGAGTACAGGGACCTTCCTACGAGCAGTACTTC
>TRBV2|.|TRBJ2-3|TRBD2
CASSPKTSGGDTQYF
TGTGCCAGCAGCCCCAAGACTAGCGGTGGGGATACGCAGTATTTT
>TRBV29-1|.|TRBJ2-3|.
CSAGYVRGVVDTQYF
TGCAGCGCCGGTTACGTCCGCGGCGTAGTAGATACGCAGTATTTT
>TRBV12-3/TRBV12-4|.|TRBJ1-5|TRBD1
CASSYGTGGSSNQPQHF
TGTGCCAGCAGTTACGGGACAGGGGGATCGAGCAATCAGCCCCAGCATTTT
>TRBV9|.|TRBJ2-1|.
CASSVVAGGGNEQFF
TGTGCCAGCAGCGTAGTCGCTGGGGGTGGGAATGAGCAGTTCTTC
>TRBV15|.|TRBJ1-1|.
CATSRDYGQNTEAFF
TGTGCCACCAGCAGAGATTATGGACAGAACACTGAAGCTTTCTTT
>TRBV7-9|.|TRBJ2-1|.
CASNRDITGYNEQFF
TGTGCCAGCAACAGGGACATCACCGGATACAATGAGCAGTTCTTC
>TRBV28|.|TRBJ1-6|.
CASSSAVLLPSSPLHF
TGTGCCAGCAGTTCCGCGGTACTCCTTCCCAGTTCACCCCTCCACTTT
>TRBV5-6|once|TRBJ1-1|.
CASSDAPNTEAFF
TGTGCCAGCAGCGACGCACCGAACACTGAAGCTTTCTTT
>TRBV11-3|.|TRBJ1-2|.
CASSLGREEGGYGYTF
TGTGCCAGCAGCTTAGGAAGGGAGGAGGGAGGCTATGGCTACACCTTC
>TRBV7-2|.|TRBJ2-1|.
CASSSGTSHNEQFF
TGTGCCAGCAGCTCCGGGACAAGTCACAATGAGCAGTTCTTC
>TRBV5-1|few|TRBJ2-5|.
CASSLGGARGKETQYF
TGCGCCAGCAGCTTAGGAGGGGCCAGGGGTAAAGAGACCCAGTACTTC
>TRBV14|.|TRBJ1-1|TRBD1
CASSQETGGGGTEAFF
TGTGCCAGCAGCCAAGAAACAGGGGGCGGTGGCACTGAAGCTTTCTTT
>TRBV6-5|medium-sized|TRBJ1-4|.
CASRLLPTGEKLFF
TGTGCCAGCAGATTACTCCCCACAGGGGAAAAACTGTTTTTT
>TRBV24-1|few|TRBJ1-2|TRBD1
CATSDSTGEGRKFSYGYTF
TGTGCCACCAGTGACTCTACAGGGGAAGGTCGAAAATTCTCCTATGGCTACACCTTC